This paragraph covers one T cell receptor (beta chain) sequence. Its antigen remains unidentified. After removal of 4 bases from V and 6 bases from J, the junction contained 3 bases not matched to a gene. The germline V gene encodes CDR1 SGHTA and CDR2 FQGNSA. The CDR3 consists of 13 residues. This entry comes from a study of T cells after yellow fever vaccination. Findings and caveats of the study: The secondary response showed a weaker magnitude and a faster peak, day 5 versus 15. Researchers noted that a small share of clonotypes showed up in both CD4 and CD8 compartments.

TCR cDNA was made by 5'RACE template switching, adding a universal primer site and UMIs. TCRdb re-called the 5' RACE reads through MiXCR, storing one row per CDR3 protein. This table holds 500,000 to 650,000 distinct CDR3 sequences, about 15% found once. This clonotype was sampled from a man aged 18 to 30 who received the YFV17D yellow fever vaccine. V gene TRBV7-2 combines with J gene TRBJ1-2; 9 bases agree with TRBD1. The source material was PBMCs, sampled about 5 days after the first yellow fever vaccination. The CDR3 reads CASSSTGGNGYTF. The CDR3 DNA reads TGTGCCAGCAGCTCGACAGGGGGGAATGGCTACACCTTC.